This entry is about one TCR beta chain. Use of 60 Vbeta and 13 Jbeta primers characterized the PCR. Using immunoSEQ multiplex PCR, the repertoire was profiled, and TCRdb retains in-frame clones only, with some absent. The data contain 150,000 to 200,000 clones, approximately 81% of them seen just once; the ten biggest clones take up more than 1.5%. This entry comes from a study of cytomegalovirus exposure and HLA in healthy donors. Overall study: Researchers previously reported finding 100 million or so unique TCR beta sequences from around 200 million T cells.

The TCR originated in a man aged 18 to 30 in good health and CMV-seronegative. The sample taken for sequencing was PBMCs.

For the CDR3, the DNA is TGCGCCAGCAGCCTAAACTCAGGGGGCGGGAACGGCAATGAGCAGTTCTTC. It specifies CASSLNSGGGNGNEQFF. The V gene is TRBV4-1, the J gene TRBJ2-1; 8 bases are shared with TRBD1. The CDR3 covers 17 residues. The V segment lost 4 bases and the J segment 6 bases; nucleotides outside the gene matches: 14. Germline loops: CDR1 MGHRA, CDR2 YSYEKL.